This T cell receptor beta chain is drawn from a study of blood T cell repertoires in COVID-19. The CDR3 runs to 11 residues. V lost 4 bases, J lost 11 bases, and 11 bases lay in between. Germline V gene data show CDR1 as SQVTM and CDR2 as ANQGSEA. Study processing details: Reference gene primer amplification in the assay estimated nucleated cell counts. Clones were read by immunoSEQ multiplex PCR, and TCRdb kept only the in-frame ones, dropping some. V and J calls and clone size are given by that table; D and trimming were obtained from the DNA. Of approximately 99,000 clones in the sample, around 87% were seen once.

The genes are TRBV29-1 and TRBJ1-4; D is unclear. The clonotype comes from a human donor in a cohort sampled during active COVID-19. Specimen: peripheral blood. CDR3 sequence: CSVVSVEKLFF. CDR3 nucleotide sequence: TGCAGCGTTGTTTCCGTCGAGAAACTGTTTTTT.